This T cell receptor beta chain was obtained from a study of PD-L1 blockade in urothelial cancer. Across the whole study: It was at 3 weeks (second dose) and 6 weeks after treatment start that blood was analyzed.

The assay was immunoSEQ multiplex PCR, and TCRdb's table has in-frame clones only and misses some. The sample includes some 45,000 clones, approximately 90% of them seen just once. The CDR3 extends over 18 amino acids. Looked up from germline, CDR1 is SGHVS and CDR2 is FNYEAQ. Trimming cost V 2 bases and J 0 bases; bases outside gene matches: 6. Material: PBMCs, obtained around atezolizumab (anti-PD-L1) treatment. The sequence was obtained from a man aged 80 or over with urothelial cancer. The chain employs TRBV7-6 and TRBJ2-6; the match to TRBD1 covers 8 bases. The CDR3 DNA is TGTGCCAGCAGCTTAACCATTGACAGGGGCTCTGGGGCCAACGTCCTGACTTTC. Protein sequence: CASSLTIDRGSGANVLTF.